Listed below are T cell receptor beta chains from one sample, sequenced in a study of T cell responses to AZD1222 COVID-19 vaccine. Libraries were prepared by immunoSEQ multiplex PCR; TCRdb keeps only in-frame clonotypes and omits some of them. The table shows 95,000 to 130,000 clones, with roughly 93% occurring only once. Here the sequenced sample was peripheral blood, taken 28 days after the second AZD1222 dose. These receptors were collected from an adult who received the AZD1222 COVID-19 vaccine. CDR3s include the opening cysteine and the closing phenylalanine or tryptophan. A D gene is named only where the DNA matches it firmly. Some rows mark clone size as missing; the rest say once, few, many or name a class of expanded clone.

v_gene: TRBV6-4; j_gene: TRBJ2-3; abundance: once; d_gene: -; CDR3nt: TGTGCCAGCAGTGACTCGGTAGGGGCAGTCACAGATACGCAGTATTTT; CDR3aa: CASSDSVGAVTDTQYF
v_gene: TRBV27; j_gene: TRBJ1-2; abundance: -; d_gene: TRBD1; CDR3nt: TGTGCCAGCAGTTGGGACAGTAATTATGGCTACACCTTC; CDR3aa: CASSWDSNYGYTF
v_gene: TRBV7-9; j_gene: TRBJ1-4; abundance: -; d_gene: -; CDR3nt: TGTGCCAGCAGTTTCCTCTTTCGACAGACCCAAGGGGACGAAAAACTGTTTTTT; CDR3aa: CASSFLFRQTQGDEKLFF
v_gene: TRBV6-5; j_gene: TRBJ2-7; abundance: -; d_gene: TRBD1; CDR3nt: TGTGCCAGCACTCCGGGACAGGGACGCGAGCAGTACTTC; CDR3aa: CASTPGQGREQYF
v_gene: TRBV18; j_gene: TRBJ2-3; abundance: once; d_gene: TRBD2; CDR3nt: TGTGCCAGCTCACCAACTAGCGGGACCACAGATACGCAGTATTTT; CDR3aa: CASSPTSGTTDTQYF
v_gene: TRBV28; j_gene: TRBJ1-4; abundance: -; d_gene: -; CDR3nt: TGTGCCAGCAGCGAGGGTAGCCCTAATGAAAAACTGTTTTTT; CDR3aa: CASSEGSPNEKLFF
v_gene: TRBV12-3/TRBV12-4; j_gene: TRBJ1-1; abundance: -; d_gene: -; CDR3nt: TGTGCCAGCAGTTTTAGGTTCAGTCTCGAGGCTTTCTTT; CDR3aa: CASSFRFSLEAFF
v_gene: TRBV18; j_gene: TRBJ2-2; abundance: -; d_gene: -; CDR3nt: TGTGCCAGCTCACCACTTTTGGCTAGCAACACCGGGGAGCTGTTTTTT; CDR3aa: CASSPLLASNTGELFF
v_gene: TRBV5-1; j_gene: TRBJ2-1; abundance: -; d_gene: -; CDR3nt: TGCGCCAGCAGGTTGACTCAATACAATGAGCAGTTCTTC; CDR3aa: CASRLTQYNEQFF
v_gene: TRBV6-1; j_gene: TRBJ1-1; abundance: -; d_gene: -; CDR3nt: TGTGCCAGCAGTGAAGGCGTTTGGGCAGATGAAGCTTTCTTT; CDR3aa: CASSEGVWADEAFF
v_gene: TRBV4-1; j_gene: TRBJ2-3; abundance: -; d_gene: TRBD2; CDR3nt: TGCGCCAGCAGCCAAGATTGGGGGACTAGCGGGAGTAGTGATACGCAGTATTTT; CDR3aa: CASSQDWGTSGSSDTQYF
v_gene: TRBV9; j_gene: TRBJ1-5; abundance: -; d_gene: -; CDR3nt: TGTGCCAGCAGCGTAGGAGGCAGGGACCATCAGCCCCAGCATTTT; CDR3aa: CASSVGGRDHQPQHF
v_gene: TRBV28; j_gene: TRBJ1-5; abundance: -; d_gene: TRBD1; CDR3nt: TGTGCCAGCAGTTTGGCGCTTTCAGGGGGCGGGCGCCAGCATTTT; CDR3aa: CASSLALSGGGRQHF
v_gene: TRBV28; j_gene: TRBJ1-5; abundance: -; d_gene: TRBD1; CDR3nt: TGTGCCAGCCGACAGGGGTTGTATAGCAATCAGCCCCAGCATTTT; CDR3aa: CASRQGLYSNQPQHF
v_gene: TRBV12-3/TRBV12-4; j_gene: TRBJ1-4; abundance: -; d_gene: -; CDR3nt: TGTGCCAGCAGTTTGGTGGAGGGTGAAAAACTGTTTTTT; CDR3aa: CASSLVEGEKLFF
v_gene: TRBV28; j_gene: TRBJ1-1; abundance: -; d_gene: -; CDR3nt: TGTGCCAGCAGTTTGGGCGGGCTAAGGTTGGCTTTCTTT; CDR3aa: CASSLGGLRLAFF
v_gene: TRBV28; j_gene: TRBJ1-1; abundance: -; d_gene: -; CDR3nt: TGTGCCAGCAGGATTATCAGGGGAGCGAGGAACACTGAAGCTTTCTTT; CDR3aa: CASRIIRGARNTEAFF
v_gene: TRBV19; j_gene: TRBJ2-3; abundance: -; d_gene: TRBD2; CDR3nt: TGTGCCAGTAGTATACTAGCGGGAGATACGCAGTATTTT; CDR3aa: CASSILAGDTQYF
v_gene: TRBV12-3/TRBV12-4; j_gene: TRBJ2-3; abundance: -; d_gene: -; CDR3nt: TGTGCCAGCAGTGCTCGGAGCACAGATACGCAGTATTTT; CDR3aa: CASSARSTDTQYF
v_gene: TRBV6-5; j_gene: TRBJ2-5; abundance: -; d_gene: TRBD2; CDR3nt: TGTGCCAGCAGGCGGGAGGGAGAGACCCAGTACTTC; CDR3aa: CASRREGETQYF
v_gene: TRBV28; j_gene: TRBJ1-2; abundance: -; d_gene: -; CDR3nt: TGTGCCAGCAGTCGAAATAACTATGGCTACACCTTC; CDR3aa: CASSRNNYGYTF
v_gene: TRBV19; j_gene: TRBJ1-1; abundance: -; d_gene: -; CDR3nt: TGTGCCAGTAGTAGGCAACTGGTGAACACTGAAGCTTTCTTT; CDR3aa: CASSRQLVNTEAFF
v_gene: TRBV5-1; j_gene: TRBJ2-5; abundance: -; d_gene: TRBD2; CDR3nt: TGCGCCAGCAGCGTGGGACTAGCGGGAGCCTTAGGGGAGACCCAGTACTTC; CDR3aa: CASSVGLAGALGETQYF
v_gene: TRBV19; j_gene: TRBJ2-7; abundance: -; d_gene: -; CDR3nt: TGTGCCAGTGATCTTGGAACAGGGATTCCCTACGAGCAGTACTTC; CDR3aa: CASDLGTGIPYEQYF
v_gene: TRBV28; j_gene: TRBJ2-2; abundance: -; d_gene: TRBD2; CDR3nt: TGTGCCAGCACATCCTTAGCGGGCGCGAACACCGGGGAGCTGTTTTTT; CDR3aa: CASTSLAGANTGELFF
v_gene: TRBV15; j_gene: TRBJ1-5; abundance: -; d_gene: TRBD1; CDR3nt: TGTGCCACCAGCCTCCGAACCCAGGGGGCGGGGGGGCAGCCCCAGCATTTT; CDR3aa: CATSLRTQGAGGQPQHF
v_gene: TRBV19; j_gene: TRBJ2-7; abundance: -; d_gene: TRBD1; CDR3nt: TGTGCCAGTAGTATCGGATGGGACAGGGCCTACGAGCAGTACTTC; CDR3aa: CASSIGWDRAYEQYF
v_gene: TRBV28; j_gene: TRBJ2-5; abundance: -; d_gene: -; CDR3nt: TGTGCCAGCAGCCTTAAAGGGGGGAGTCAGACCCAGTACTTC; CDR3aa: CASSLKGGSQTQYF